The rows below give T cell receptor beta chains drawn from one sample of a study of cytomegalovirus exposure and HLA in healthy donors. Generated by immunoSEQ multiplex PCR, the TCRdb table keeps only in-frame clones and is missing some. The sample has 90,000 to 120,000 clones; roughly four fifths are singletons. Sequencing used PBMCs. These receptors were collected from a young man in good health and CMV-seronegative. Each CDR3 is given with its conserved first and last residue. A D gene is named only where the DNA matches it firmly. A clone size is listed for some rows: how often the clone was seen (once, few, many), or a class if it is expanded.

j_call	clone_size	d_call	v_call	cdr3_aa
TRBJ2-1	NA	NA	TRBV27	CASSLSPGGLNEQFF
TRBJ1-2	NA	NA	TRBV20-1	CSATGYTF
TRBJ1-1	NA	NA	TRBV7-6	CASSLRAYSNTEAFF
TRBJ2-1	NA	NA	TRBV9	CASSLRTAYNEQFF
TRBJ1-1	NA	TRBD1	TRBV7-6	CASRPGQGEVDTEAFF
TRBJ1-2	NA	NA	TRBV5-4	CASSAQGVYEDGYTF
TRBJ2-1	NA	TRBD1	TRBV9	CASSLRTGRDEQFF
TRBJ2-3	NA	TRBD1	TRBV6-5	CASSPGTVSTDTQYF
TRBJ2-5	NA	NA	TRBV5-4	CASSTEQGQETQYF
TRBJ2-2	NA	TRBD2	TRBV6-1	CASSELLAGDTGELFF
TRBJ1-6	NA	NA	TRBV5-4	CASSFMLNRLNSPLHF
TRBJ1-1	NA	NA	TRBV27	CASREVPRTEAFF
TRBJ2-5	NA	NA	TRBV7-2	CASSLPLGGQETQYF
TRBJ2-7	NA	TRBD1	TRBV9	CASTQGLGTAYEQYF
TRBJ2-5	NA	NA	TRBV6-5	CASSYLRPGIGETQYF
TRBJ1-6	NA	TRBD1	TRBV7-6	CASSLATGASYNSPLHF
TRBJ1-5	NA	TRBD1	TRBV5-1	CASRETGDPNQPQHF
TRBJ1-1	NA	NA	TRBV7-3	CASSSTGMNTEAFF
TRBJ2-6	once	NA	TRBV15	CATSGYRASGANVLTF
NA	NA	NA	TRBV4-1	CASSQQTGDISYEQYF
TRBJ1-4	NA	NA	TRBV6-6	CASSYSPGNNEKLFF
TRBJ2-3	NA	TRBD2	TRBV6-4	CASSPSGGAADTQYF
TRBJ2-7	NA	TRBD1	TRBV13	CASSFGTGVVYEQYF
TRBJ1-1	NA	NA	TRBV7-9	CSSSGGTTEAFF
TRBJ2-5	NA	TRBD2	TRBV18	CASSPGGIETQYF
NA	few	TRBD1	TRBV5-4	CASSGDRGPYEQYF
TRBJ1-5	NA	TRBD1	TRBV27	CASSFGTDNQPQHF
TRBJ1-6	NA	TRBD1	TRBV28	CASSPIGQGNSPLHF
TRBJ2-3	NA	TRBD2	TRBV2	CASRSSGGQADTQYF
TRBJ1-1	NA	TRBD1	TRBV19	CASRSQGAGTEAFF
TRBJ1-6	NA	NA	TRBV7-2	CASSQIAGGNISPLHF
TRBJ2-5	NA	TRBD2	TRBV7-3	CASSSSGNQETQYF
TRBJ2-1	NA	TRBD1	TRBV27	CASSPLRDRNEQFF
TRBJ1-2	NA	NA	TRBV21-1	CASTLGGQLCGLYGYTF
TRBJ1-6	NA	TRBD1	TRBV27	CASSFRGDSPLHF
TRBJ2-5	NA	NA	TRBV5-1	CASSLGGVQETQYF
TRBJ1-3	NA	NA	TRBV18	CASSPFGESQRGNTIYF
TRBJ1-1	NA	NA	TRBV5-1	CASSLVGDTEAFF
TRBJ2-7	NA	TRBD1	TRBV7-2	CASSNPTGGQFNYEQYF
TRBJ1-2	once	NA	TRBV6-4	CASSDGAVFGREGYTF
TRBJ2-5	NA	NA	TRBV9	CASSVGGRGETQYF
TRBJ2-3	NA	TRBD1	TRBV4-2	CASSPRTGGTTDTQYF
TRBJ2-7	NA	NA	TRBV10-3	CAISAGVREQYF
TRBJ2-1	NA	TRBD2	TRBV10-3	CAISGGGGSYNEQFF
TRBJ1-2	once	NA	TRBV5-6	CASSLDYGYGYTF
TRBJ2-7	NA	TRBD1	TRBV5-1	CASSSGTGGSYEQYF
TRBJ2-3	NA	TRBD2	TRBV29-1	CSVEDLSGGGNTQYF
TRBJ2-5	NA	NA	TRBV19	CASSIDGRKPYQETQYF